Listed here are 5 T cell receptor beta chains from one sample, sequenced in a study of blood T cell repertoires in COVID-19. Sequencing used immunoSEQ multiplex PCR; TCRdb keeps in-frame clones, though not all of them. Of 90,000 to 150,000 clones in the sample, approximately 85% were seen once. Sequencing was carried out using peripheral blood. These receptors all come from a man older than 75 with acute or convalescent COVID-19.

V gene TRBV30 combines with J gene TRBJ1-1; the D is unclear. The CDR3 sequence is 12 residues long. Deletions cut 2 bases from V and 5 bases from J, with 9 bases between. Germline values: CDR1 GTSNPN, CDR2 SVGIG (reference sequence). CDR3 protein: CAWSRLRTEAFF. DNA for the CDR3: TGTGCCTGGAGTCGCTTACGGACTGAAGCTTTCTTT.

The chain carries TRBV3-1 (or the pseudogene TRBV3-2) and TRBJ1-1; possible D gene TRBD1, 6 bases. CDR1 is LGHDT and CDR2 is YNNKEL in the germline V gene (reference sequence). V was trimmed by 1 base and J by 0 bases, leaving 12 bases between them. The CDR3 consists of 16 residues. The CDR3 here is CASSQVRTGLNTEAFF. DNA for the CDR3: TGTGCCAGCAGCCAAGTAAGAACAGGGTTGAACACTGAAGCTTTCTTT.

V is TRBV7-2 and J is TRBJ1-1; 11 bases align to TRBD1. Germline V CDR1 and CDR2: SGHTA, FQGNSA. Trimming took 0 bases from V and 11 from J; bases not matched to a gene: 11. There are 16 residues in the CDR3. The CDR3 is CASSLAGGGTGGLAFF. In DNA, the CDR3 is TGTGCCAGCAGCTTAGCGGGTGGGGGGACAGGGGGATTGGCTTTCTTT.

The chain combines TRBV5-4 with TRBJ2-7; 8 nucleotides agree with TRBD2. V was pared by 0 bases and J by 6 bases, with 11 bases of the junction left unmatched. CDR1 and CDR2 (germline): SGHNT, YYREEE (reference sequence). This CDR3 has 16 amino acids. The CDR3 DNA follows: TGTGCCAGCAGCTTGGACGCGGCGAGCGGGAGTACCGAGCAGTACTTC. It encodes CASSLDAASGSTEQYF. Drawing the rest from reference TRBV5-4 and TRBJ2-7, the complete variable domain is ETGVTQSPTHLIKTRGQQVTLRCSSQSGHNTVSWYQQALGQGPQFIFQYYREEENGRGNFPPRFSGLQFPNYSSELNVNALELDDSALYLCASSLDAASGSTEQYFGPGTRLTVT.

A single count supports this clone. The chain recombines TRBV18 with TRBJ2-5; D perhaps matches TRBD1 (5 bases). Germline V gene lookup returns CDR1 KGHSH and CDR2 LQKENI. Between the trimmed V and J ends, which lost 6 bases and 4 bases, there was a span of 18 bases. The CDR3 has 15 residues. CDR3 nucleotides: TGTGCCAGCTCCCCCGGAACAGGCGTTCGAGAGACCCAGTACTTC. The encoded protein is CASSPGTGVRETQYF.